What follows are 30 T cell receptor beta chains derived from one specimen sequenced in a study of blood T cell repertoires in COVID-19. Only in-frame clones appear in the TCRdb table, and some are missing; sequencing was by immunoSEQ multiplex PCR. The repertoire holds some 83,000 clones, about two thirds seen once, with about an eighth in the top ten. The specimen sequenced was peripheral blood. These receptors all stem from an elderly woman with acute or convalescent COVID-19.

This chain joins TRBV13 and TRBJ1-3; weak D call: TRBD1 (5 bases). Trimming took off 2 bases at V and 7 bases at J, with 15 bases between the two ends. The CDR3 has 15 amino acids. Germline CDR1 reads PRHDT; CDR2 reads FYEKMQ (reference sequence). CDR3 in amino acids: CASSLIGREVNTIYF. The CDR3 region has the DNA TGTGCCAGCAGCTTAATAGGCAGGGAAGTGAACACCATATATTTT.

The chain has TRBV10-2 and TRBJ1-6; the D gene is possibly TRBD1 (6 bases). The germline CDR1 and CDR2 sequences are WSHSY and SAAADI. The CDR3 runs 13 residues. V was shortened by 5 bases and J by 10 bases, with 12 bases between the two germline ends. The CDR3 is CASSSGQSSPLHF. DNA for the CDR3: TGCGCCAGCAGTTCCGGACAGTCGTCACCCCTCCACTTT.

The rearrangement uses TRBV4-3 and TRBJ1-2; 8 nucleotides match TRBD1. The germline gives CDR1 LGHNA, CDR2 YSLEER. This CDR3 comprises 15 residues. The V segment lost 3 bases and the J segment 9 bases; nucleotides outside the gene matches: 12. The CDR3 DNA is TGCGCCAGCAGCCACCTACCGGACAGGGAAAACAGCTACACCTTC. Its protein is CASSHLPDRENSYTF.

CDR3 residues: CASSLSGNSYNEQFF. The CDR3 DNA follows: TGTGCCAGCAGCTTATCAGGTAACTCCTACAATGAGCAGTTCTTC. V and J are TRBV7-8 and TRBJ2-1; D gene ambiguous. In germline, CDR1 is SGHVS, CDR2 FQNEAQ. The CDR3 runs 15 residues. V was pared by 2 bases and J by 0 bases, with 8 bases between.

This chain joins TRBV9 and TRBJ1-1, with D maybe TRBD1 (6 bases). Per the germline V gene, CDR1 is SGDLS and CDR2 is YYNGEE. Trimming shortened V by 3 bases and J by 0 bases, and 21 bases separated the two germline ends. The CDR3 is 18 amino acids. The CDR3 sequence: CASSASDRDRFLNTEAFF. DNA for the CDR3: TGTGCCAGCAGCGCATCGGACAGAGACCGATTTTTGAACACTGAAGCTTTCTTT.

Many counts were recorded for this clone. This chain links TRBV2 with TRBJ2-5; 7 bases are a match to TRBD2. The CDR3 extends over 14 amino acids. CDR1 SNHLY and CDR2 FYNNEI come from the germline V gene. The V segment lost 6 bases and the J segment 7 bases; nucleotides outside the gene matches: 11. The CDR3 sequence: CASRGSGDRGTQYF. In nucleotides, the CDR3 is TGTGCCAGCAGGGGGAGCGGGGACCGAGGGACCCAGTACTTC.

Concerning this clone: Other nucleotide sequences from this sample produce the same CDR3. The chain carries TRBV18 and TRBJ1-2; D perhaps matches TRBD1 (6 bases). Germline CDR1 and CDR2: KGHSH and LQKENI. The CDR3 contains 14 residues. Trimming stripped 2 bases from V and 8 bases from J, with 15 bases between. This chain's CDR3 is CASSPEGQGSGYTF. For the CDR3, the DNA is TGTGCCAGCTCACCAGAGGGGCAGGGGAGCGGCTACACCTTC.

The chain employs TRBV4-1 and TRBJ2-2; D is perhaps TRBD2 (6 bases). The CDR3 is 17 amino acids. The germline gives CDR1 MGHRA, CDR2 YSYEKL. Trimming took off 1 base at V and 5 bases at J, with 17 bases between the two ends. The CDR3 DNA follows: TGCGCCAGCAGCCAAGGGACTTTTGTGGGGGGAACCGGGGAGCTGTTTTTT. It is translated as CASSQGTFVGGTGELFF.

The chain employs TRBV7-6 and TRBJ1-4; 8 nucleotides agree with TRBD1. Germline V CDR1 and CDR2: SGHVS, FNYEAQ. This CDR3 contains 15 residues. J lost 5 bases, V lost 5 bases, and 7 bases had no gene match. The chain's CDR3 is CASSPNRGANEKLFF. The CDR3 region has the DNA TGTGCCAGCAGCCCCAACAGGGGGGCGAATGAAAAACTGTTTTTT.

CDR3: CASSIRVGRGSTDTQYF. For the CDR3, the DNA is TGTGCCAGTAGTATAAGAGTTGGCAGGGGTAGCACAGATACGCAGTATTTT. V is TRBV19 and J is TRBJ2-3, with a possible D match to TRBD1 (6 bases). CDR1 and CDR2 from the germline V gene are LNHDA and SQIVND (reference sequence). V was shortened by 2 bases and J by 0 bases, with 15 bases between the two germline ends. The CDR3 loop spans 17 amino acids.

This chain links TRBV7-2 with TRBJ2-1, with D perhaps matching TRBD1 (6 bases). This CDR3 is built from 19 residues. CDR1 and CDR2 (germline): SGHTA, FQGNSA. V lost 4 bases and J 4 bases, leaving 26 bases between the germline ends. The chain's CDR3 is CASSSEPYGSWGHYNEQFF. Here the CDR3 DNA reads TGTGCCAGCAGCTCCGAACCGTACGGCTCATGGGGGCATTACAATGAGCAGTTCTTC.

The chain couples TRBV29-1 to TRBJ1-1; perhaps TRBD1 as D (5 bases). V was cut by 3 bases and J by 0 bases, with 8 bases left in between. The CDR3 extends over 13 amino acids. The V gene's germline CDR1 is SQVTM and CDR2 ANQGSEA. CDR3 amino acids: CSVETAMNTEAFF. DNA of the CDR3: TGCAGCGTTGAGACAGCCATGAACACTGAAGCTTTCTTT. Complete variable domain (other parts from reference TRBV29-1 and TRBJ1-1): SAVISQKPSRDICQRGTSLTIQCQVDSQVTMMFWYRQQPGQSLTLIATANQGSEATYESGFVIDKFPISRPNLTFSTLTVSNMSPEDSSIYLCSVETAMNTEAFFGQGTRLTVV.

V is TRBV2 and J is TRBJ2-1; 7 bases align to TRBD1. The junction had 5 bases not matched to a gene; V was cut back by 4 bases and J by 2 bases. In germline, CDR1 is SNHLY, CDR2 FYNNEI. The CDR3 has 15 residues. The CDR3 loop reads CASSGTGLTYNEQFF. In DNA form, the CDR3 reads TGTGCCAGCAGTGGGACAGGCCTTACCTACAATGAGCAGTTCTTC.

This clone was seen at least ten times. The J gene is TRBJ1-1, the V gene TRBV28; D unresolved. CDR1 and CDR2 (germline): MDHEN, SYDVKM. CDR3 length equals 14 residues. Trimming took off 7 bases at V and 4 bases at J, with 16 bases between the two ends. CDR3 nucleotides: TGTGCCAGCATAAACTCGGGCACTAGCACTGAAGCTTTCTTT. Translating it yields CASINSGTSTEAFF. Looking up the rest from reference TRBV28 and TRBJ1-1 gives the full variable domain: DVKVTQSSRYLVKRTGEKVFLECVQDMDHENMFWYRQDPGLGLRLIYFSYDVKMKEKGDIPEGYSVSREKKERFSLILESASTNQTSMYLCASINSGTSTEAFFGQGTRLTVV.

The rearrangement joins TRBV28 to TRBJ1-3; D is ambiguous. Trimming removed 7 bases from V and 7 bases from J, with 14 bases in between. CDR3 length: 13 amino acids. The V gene's germline CDR1 is MDHEN and CDR2 SYDVKM. Written as DNA, the CDR3 is TGTGCCAGCAAAGGCCCAGGTCTCAACACCATATATTTT. It specifies CASKGPGLNTIYF.

This chain connects TRBV12-5 to TRBJ2-7; possible D gene TRBD1, 5 bases. Trimming shortened V by 1 base and J by 6 bases, and 13 bases separated the two germline ends. CDR1 and CDR2 from the germline V gene are LGHNT and FRNRAP. The CDR3 spans 14 residues. The CDR3 coding sequence is TGTGCTAGTGGTTTGGAGACGACAGCCTCCGAGCAGTACTTC. Its protein is CASGLETTASEQYF.

This clone came up a few times. The CDR3 sequence: CASSSSGLTEAFF. As DNA, the CDR3 is TGTGCCAGCAGCTCCTCAGGACTCACTGAAGCTTTCTTT. V usage is TRBV5-4 and J usage is TRBJ1-1; D gene unclear. The CDR3 has 13 amino acids. The ends were cut back, 3 bases at V and 4 bases at J, with 10 bases in the middle. Germline V gene lookup returns CDR1 SGHNT and CDR2 YYREEE (reference sequence).

V and J are TRBV28 and TRBJ1-2; the D gene is possibly TRBD1 (6 bases). The CDR3 has 13 amino acids. CDR1 and CDR2 (germline): MDHEN, SYDVKM. V lost 6 bases to trimming and J lost 4 bases, with 12 bases between them. In DNA, the CDR3 is TGTGCCAGCAGGAAGACAGGACTCTATGGCTACACCTTC. This codes for CASRKTGLYGYTF.

V usage is TRBV30 and J usage is TRBJ1-1, with TRBD1 as a possible D gene (6 bases). Trimming left V 0 bases short and J 3 bases short, with 11 bases between. CDR1 is GTSNPN and CDR2 is SVGIG in the germline V gene (reference sequence). The CDR3 has 14 amino acids. The CDR3 nucleotides are TGTGCCTGGAGTGTATTAGGGGGTGACACTGAAGCTTTCTTT. Its protein is CAWSVLGGDTEAFF.

CDR3 sequence (DNA): TGTGCCAGCAGCTTAAGTCCTAGCGGGAACACCGGGGAGCTGTTTTTT. Amino acids: CASSLSPSGNTGELFF. The chain is built from TRBV7-3 and TRBJ2-2; 7 bases fit TRBD2. Germline CDR1 is SGHTA and CDR2 is FQGTGA. The CDR3 has 16 amino acids. Trimming at V came to 1 base and at J to 1 base, leaving 3 bases not matched to a gene.

This rearrangement joins TRBV7-2 to TRBJ1-1; possible D gene TRBD1, 5 bases. Germline V gene sequence: CDR1 SGHTA, CDR2 FQGNSA. Trimming left V 4 bases short and J 4 bases short, with 13 bases between. The CDR3 spans 14 residues. In nucleotides, the CDR3 is TGTGCCAGCAGCTCCAATAGGGGCGGCACTGAAGCTTTCTTT. Translated, it gives CASSSNRGGTEAFF.

The chain couples TRBV3-1 (or the pseudogene TRBV3-2) to TRBJ1-5; D perhaps matches TRBD1 (6 bases). Germline V gene lookup returns CDR1 LGHDT and CDR2 YNNKEL (reference sequence). V was shortened by 4 bases and J by 0 bases, with 10 bases between the two germline ends. The CDR3 runs 15 residues. The CDR3 DNA is TGTGCCAGCAGCCCCCAGGGGAATAGCAATCAGCCCCAGCATTTT. Its protein product is CASSPQGNSNQPQHF.

The rearrangement links TRBV7-2 to TRBJ1-3, with D perhaps matching TRBD1 (6 bases). CDR1 and CDR2 from the germline V gene are SGHTA and FQGNSA. This CDR3 spans 14 amino acids. V dropped 4 bases and J dropped 4 bases, with 11 bases sitting between them. CDR3 in DNA: TGTGCCAGCAGCTCACAGGGAGCCGGAAACACCATATATTTT. Protein sequence: CASSSQGAGNTIYF.

The gene calls are TRBV14 and TRBJ1-4; 8 positions agree with TRBD1. This CDR3 has 15 amino acids. The J segment lost 8 bases and the V segment lost 2 bases, leaving 7 bases of the junction unmatched. Germline CDR1 reads SGHDN; CDR2 reads FVKESK. The CDR3 region is CASSQQAGGNEKLFF. DNA of the CDR3: TGTGCCAGCAGCCAACAGGCAGGGGGCAACGAAAAACTGTTTTTT.

This clone was seen ten or more times. The V and J genes are TRBV6-2 or TRBV6-3 and TRBJ1-2; no firm D call. Germline values: CDR1 MNHEY, CDR2 SVGEGT. Trimming pared 2 bases from V and 3 bases from J, leaving 19 bases between. The CDR3 has 17 residues. CDR3 in amino acids: CASSYPLPGPVDYGYTF. DNA for the CDR3: TGTGCCAGCAGTTACCCTCTTCCGGGTCCGGTGGACTATGGCTACACCTTC.

This sequence joins TRBV7-9 and TRBJ1-2; D not certain. Trimming removed 1 base from V and 4 bases from J, with 7 bases in between. Germline CDR1 SEHNR, CDR2 FQNEAQ (reference sequence). There are 13 residues in the CDR3. CDR3 sequence (DNA): TGTGCCAGCAGCTTAGAGGACTCCTATGGCTACACCTTC. Encoded protein: CASSLEDSYGYTF.

The chain uses TRBV10-3 and TRBJ1-1; D perhaps matches TRBD1 (5 bases). This CDR3 comprises 14 residues. Germline loops: CDR1 ENHRY, CDR2 SYGVKD. The V and J ends lost 2 bases and 5 bases respectively, with 12 bases between them. CDR3 DNA: TGTGCCATCAGTGAGCAGGGTTTGGTTACTGAAGCTTTCTTT. This gives the protein CAISEQGLVTEAFF.

This clone has only one observation. In DNA, the CDR3 is TGTGCCAGCAGCCGGACCGGGACTATGGGGTGGAATGAGCAGTTCTTC. Translation gives CASSRTGTMGWNEQFF. The chain uses TRBV5-8 and TRBJ2-1; 7 nucleotides line up with TRBD2. After removal of 4 bases from V and 7 bases from J, the junction contained 14 bases not matched to a gene. There are 16 residues in the CDR3. Germline-derived CDR1 and CDR2 are SGHTS and YDEGEE.

The V and J genes are TRBV9 and TRBJ2-7; D is perhaps TRBD2 (6 bases). Germline V gene sequence: CDR1 SGDLS, CDR2 YYNGEE. The CDR3 is made up of 13 amino acids. Trimming stripped 0 bases from V and 9 bases from J, with 13 bases between. CDR3 sequence (DNA): TGTGCCAGCAGCGTAGCTACGGAGGGGTGGCAGTACTTC. Protein product: CASSVATEGWQYF. Based on the CDR3 plus reference TRBV9 and TRBJ2-7, the full variable domain is DSGVTQTPKHLITATGQRVTLRCSPRSGDLSVYWYQQSLDQGLQFLIQYYNGEERAKGNILERFSAQQFPDLHSELNLSSLELGDSALYFCASSVATEGWQYFGPGTRLTVT.

This chain links TRBV20-1 with TRBJ1-3; the D is unclear. The germline V and J ends were trimmed by 3 bases and 0 bases, with 9 bases remaining between them. Germline V lookup: CDR1 DFQATT, CDR2 SNEGSKA (reference sequence). The CDR3 extends over 14 amino acids. CDR3 coding DNA: TGCAGTGCTAGTTCGGGTTACTCTGGAAACACCATATATTTT. Translated, it gives CSASSGYSGNTIYF.